The 7 T cell receptor beta chains below were found in one sample sequenced in a study of response to subunit inactivated influenza vaccine. MiXCR, run by TCRdb on the RT-PCR reads, gives a single entry per CDR3 protein. The table includes about 780,000 distinct CDR3 sequences, approximately 18% detected once. The sequencing used PBMCs from blood, collected 5 days after vaccination. Every receptor here comes from a middle-aged man who received an inactivated influenza vaccine.

The CDR3 spells CASRPLSGRSYEQYF. For the CDR3, the DNA is TGTGCCAGCAGGCCGCTTAGCGGACGCTCCTACGAGCAGTACTTC. This chain uses TRBV27 with TRBJ2-7; tentatively, D is TRBD2 (6 bases). V was shortened by 6 bases and J by 0 bases, with 15 bases between the two germline ends. The CDR3 extends over 15 amino acids. CDR1 and CDR2 (germline): MNHEY, SMNVEV (reference sequence).

The chain links TRBV29-1 to TRBJ1-4; a possible D gene is TRBD1 (6 bases). With 4 bases removed from V and 8 bases from J, the gap between germline ends came to 14 bases. Germline-derived CDR1 and CDR2 are SQVTM and ANQGSEA. This CDR3 spans 13 amino acids. In DNA form, the CDR3 reads TGCAGCGTTGCGTTACAGGGTGGAGAAAAACTGTTTTTT. As protein: CSVALQGGEKLFF.

This clonotype was picked up one time. J is TRBJ2-7 and V is TRBV11-2; 13 bases line up with TRBD2. V shed 5 bases, J shed 0 bases, and the junction held 10 bases outside the gene matches. CDR1 SGHAT and CDR2 FQNNGV come from the germline V gene. The CDR3 contains 18 residues. The CDR3 loop is CASSPGTSGAAFSYEQYF. DNA for the CDR3: TGTGCCAGCAGCCCCGGGACTAGCGGGGCCGCTTTCTCCTACGAGCAGTACTTC. Full variable domain (rest looked up from reference TRBV11-2 and TRBJ2-7): EAGVAQSPRYKIIEKRQSVAFWCNPISGHATLYWYQQILGQGPKLLIQFQNNGVVDDSQLPKDRFSAERLKGVDSTLKIQPAKLEDSAVYLCASSPGTSGAAFSYEQYFGPGTRLTVT.

This clonotype has more than one count but fewer than ten. For the CDR3, the DNA is TGCGCCAGCAGCATTATAGGGACCTCCTACGAGCAGTACTTC. Translating gives CASSIIGTSYEQYF. The rearrangement links TRBV5-1 to TRBJ2-7, with D perhaps TRBD1 or TRBD2 (5 bases each). With 4 bases removed from V and 0 bases from J, the gap between germline ends came to 11 bases. CDR1 is SGHRS, CDR2 YFSETQ, per germline. The CDR3 is 14 amino acids.

This clonotype was observed once. This chain joins TRBV3-1 and TRBJ2-5; D assignment may be TRBD1 or TRBD2 (6 bases each). The V gene's germline CDR1 is LGHDT and CDR2 YNNKEL (reference sequence). V was cut by 3 bases and J by 5 bases, with 13 bases left in between. The CDR3 spans 14 residues. As DNA, the CDR3 is TGTGCCAGCAGCCATTGGGGGGCAGGGGAGACCCAGTACTTC. Residues: CASSHWGAGETQYF.

This chain connects TRBV20-1 to TRBJ2-7; D perhaps matches TRBD2 (5 bases). CDR1 and CDR2 from the germline V gene are DFQATT and SNEGSKA (reference sequence). CDR3 size: 16 residues. The V end was cut by 3 bases, the J end by 7 bases, with 25 bases between. The CDR3 nucleotides read TGCAGTGCTAGTTCCCCCTGGCCGGGGAGTGTCCTTGAGCAGTACTTC. It translates to CSASSPWPGSVLEQYF.

A few counts support this clonotype. The chain is built from TRBV20-1 and TRBJ2-3, with 10 bases identical to TRBD2. V lost 6 bases and J lost 0; bases outside the gene matches: 9. The CDR3 is made up of 16 amino acids. Germline CDR1 reads DFQATT; CDR2 reads SNEGSKA (reference sequence). The CDR3, as DNA: TGCAGTGCCCCCCGGGGACTAGCGAGTAGCACAGATACGCAGTATTTT. Amino acids: CSAPRGLASSTDTQYF.